These T cell receptor beta chains were read from a single sample in a study of blood T cell repertoires in COVID-19. Here immunoSEQ multiplex PCR was the method, and the copy in TCRdb shows in-frame clones only, minus some. The sample lists over 200,000 clones, roughly 80% seen once, with 2% to 3% in the top ten. Sequenced sample: peripheral blood. These receptors were obtained from a middle-aged woman with active or convalescent COVID-19. Both conserved end residues are part of each CDR3. Each record gives: CDR3 DNA, CDR3 protein, J gene, V gene, clone size, D gene. The D gene is left open where the match is weak. Clone size is shown for a subset of rows, as once, few, many or a class of expanded clone.

TGTGCCAGCAGTGAGGCTGGCAGATATGGCTACACCTTC	CASSEAGRYGYTF	TRBJ1-2	TRBV6-1	NA	NA
TGCGCCAGCAGCCAAGAGGCCACAGGGGGCACTGAAAAACTGTTTTTT	CASSQEATGGTEKLFF	TRBJ1-4	TRBV4-1	NA	TRBD1
TGTGCCAGCAGCTTTCTTCTCGACGAGGTAATGAACACTGAAGCTTTCTTT	CASSFLLDEVMNTEAFF	TRBJ1-1	TRBV12-1	NA	NA
TGTGCCAGCAGCCCCACCTTTCACCAGGTAGATACGCAGTATTTT	CASSPTFHQVDTQYF	TRBJ2-3	TRBV9	NA	NA
TGTGCCAGCAGCGTAGACTGGAACTATGGCTACACCTTC	CASSVDWNYGYTF	TRBJ1-2	TRBV9	NA	NA
TGCGCCAGCAGTGAGTCGAAACAGGGCCTCGAGCAGTACTTC	CASSESKQGLEQYF	TRBJ2-7	TRBV10-1	NA	NA
TGTGCCAGCAGTTACTCCGCGACAGGGGTGAACACTGAAGCTTTCTTT	CASSYSATGVNTEAFF	TRBJ1-1	TRBV6-5	NA	TRBD1
TGTGCCAGCCGATCGCAGGGGTTTCAGCCCCAGCATTTT	CASRSQGFQPQHF	TRBJ1-5	TRBV6-5	NA	NA
TGTGCCAGCAGCCCCGGACAAACCGGACCCTACGAGCAGTACTTC	CASSPGQTGPYEQYF	TRBJ2-7	TRBV27	NA	NA
TGTGCCAGCAGCTTCGGGACAGGGAGTTACGAGCAGTACTTC	CASSFGTGSYEQYF	TRBJ2-7	TRBV11-2	NA	TRBD1
TGTGCCAGCAGCGTGGCGACAGGGTTAGAGACCCAGTACTTC	CASSVATGLETQYF	TRBJ2-5	TRBV9	NA	TRBD1
TGTGCCAGCAGTGAATCGGGTACGCCTCAGCCCCAGCATTTT	CASSESGTPQPQHF	TRBJ1-5	TRBV6-1	NA	NA
TGTGCCAGCAGCCTAATCACAGATACGCAGTATTTT	CASSLITDTQYF	TRBJ2-3	TRBV12-3/TRBV12-4	NA	NA
TGTGCCAGCAGCCCTCAGGGTCAGCCCCAGCATTTT	CASSPQGQPQHF	TRBJ1-5	TRBV13	NA	NA
TGTGCCAGTCATCTCTTGGGGACAGCAGAAAAACTGTTTTTT	CASHLLGTAEKLFF	TRBJ1-4	TRBV6-5	once	TRBD1
TGTGCCAGCTCACCAAGGGGCGTGAACACCGGGGAGCTGTTTTTT	CASSPRGVNTGELFF	TRBJ2-2	TRBV18	NA	NA
TGTGCCAGCAAGGTGGGGCTCTCCGGCTCTGGAAACACCATATATTTT	CASKVGLSGSGNTIYF	TRBJ1-3	TRBV11-2	NA	NA
TGTGCCAGCAGCCCCGGGACAGGAGTTTACAATGAGCAGTTCTTC	CASSPGTGVYNEQFF	TRBJ2-1	TRBV11-1	NA	TRBD1
TGTGCCGGAAGACAGTCGTTAGCCAAAAACATTCAGTACTTC	CAGRQSLAKNIQYF	TRBJ2-4	TRBV2	NA	NA
TGTGCCAGCAGCTTTAGAGCGGGGGGGGACACAGATACGCAGTATTTT	CASSFRAGGDTDTQYF	TRBJ2-3	TRBV11-3	NA	TRBD2
TGTGCCAGCAGCGAAGCGGGGGGGTTGGGCAATGAGCAGTTCTTC	CASSEAGGLGNEQFF	TRBJ2-1	TRBV6-1	NA	TRBD2
TGTGCCAGCAGCTTAATACGGGACAATGAGCAGTTCTTC	CASSLIRDNEQFF	TRBJ2-1	TRBV7-2	NA	NA
TGTGCCAGCAGCTTAGATCAAAGAGCGGGAGAAGCCAAAAACATTCAGTACTTC	CASSLDQRAGEAKNIQYF	TRBJ2-4	TRBV11-3	NA	TRBD2
TGCAGTGCCAGTGAAGGACTAGCAGATACGCAGTATTTT	CSASEGLADTQYF	TRBJ2-3	TRBV20-1	once	TRBD2
TGCGCCAGCAGCGCCGGAATTCAGGGGGCCTATGGCTACACCTTC	CASSAGIQGAYGYTF	TRBJ1-2	TRBV5-1	NA	TRBD1
TGTGCCAGCAGCTTAGATTACGCCTCGGTTTCTGGCTACACCTTC	CASSLDYASVSGYTF	TRBJ1-2	TRBV7-9	NA	NA
TGTGCCAGCAGCGTTTCAGGGGGTGACTATGGCTACACCTTC	CASSVSGGDYGYTF	TRBJ1-2	TRBV9	NA	TRBD1
TGTGCCAGCAGCCCGACTAGCGGGGGGGGGAGTAGAGAGACCCAGTACTTC	CASSPTSGGGSRETQYF	TRBJ2-5	TRBV11-2	NA	TRBD2
TGCGCCAGCAAGGGGTTTCGTTCCTACGAGCAGTACTTC	CASKGFRSYEQYF	TRBJ2-7	TRBV10-2	NA	NA
TGTGCCAGCAGCTTTCAGGGTCCACAAAGGGAGCAGTACTTC	CASSFQGPQREQYF	TRBJ2-7	TRBV13	few	NA
TGTGCCAGCTCACCACGTCCGGGACAGGGAACTGAAGCTTTCTTT	CASSPRPGQGTEAFF	TRBJ1-1	TRBV18	NA	TRBD1
TGTGCCACCGGGGGGAGCCAAGAGACCCAGTACTTC	CATGGSQETQYF	TRBJ2-5	TRBV18	once	TRBD2
TGTGCCAGCAGTTTAGGGGCGGGCTACACCTTC	CASSLGAGYTF	TRBJ1-2	TRBV12-3/TRBV12-4	NA	NA
TGTGCCAGCAGCGCAAAGGACACCTCCCCTTATGGCTACACCTTC	CASSAKDTSPYGYTF	TRBJ1-2	TRBV21-1	NA	NA
TGTGCCAGCAGTGACGTCGGGACAGGCCTCGTGGATGGCTACACCTTC	CASSDVGTGLVDGYTF	TRBJ1-2	TRBV2	medium-sized	TRBD1
TGTGCCAGCAGCGCTTCGATAGCGGGAGGGCGTGCGTTCACCGGGGAGCTGTTTTTT	CASSASIAGGRAFTGELFF	TRBJ2-2	TRBV11-2	once	TRBD2
TGTGCCAGCACGTCAGGGGGCGAGCAGTACTTC	CASTSGGEQYF	TRBJ2-7	TRBV7-3	NA	TRBD1
TGTGCCAGCAGCCCGTTTCAGACAGGGAGAAACACCGGGGAGCTGTTTTTT	CASSPFQTGRNTGELFF	TRBJ2-2	TRBV3-1/TRBV3-2	NA	TRBD1
TGTGCCAGCAGCCAATCTGGGCAGAACTATGGCTACACCTTC	CASSQSGQNYGYTF	TRBJ1-2	TRBV14	NA	NA
TGTGCCAGCAGCTACAGCCAGGGATCGGAAGCTTTCTTT	CASSYSQGSEAFF	TRBJ1-1	TRBV11-3	NA	NA
TGTGCCAGCAGTTACGGTACACCAAGCAATCAGCCCCAGCATTTT	CASSYGTPSNQPQHF	TRBJ1-5	TRBV6-5	few	NA
TGTGCCAGCAGCTTAGCCGGACACCCCCGGGGCTACACCTTC	CASSLAGHPRGYTF	TRBJ1-2	TRBV11-2	NA	NA
TGTGCCAGCAGCCATACACAGGGGACCGCACGTGGCTACACCTTC	CASSHTQGTARGYTF	TRBJ1-2	TRBV13	NA	TRBD1
TGTGCCAGCAGTGAGTTCCTTGGAGGCACTGAAGCTTTCTTT	CASSEFLGGTEAFF	TRBJ1-1	TRBV6-2/TRBV6-3	NA	NA
TGTGCCAGCAGTTTTAACAGAAACACTGAAGCTTTCTTT	CASSFNRNTEAFF	TRBJ1-1	TRBV12-3/TRBV12-4	NA	NA
TGTGCCACCAGCAGGGTGACAGGGACTAATGAAAAACTGTTTTTT	CATSRVTGTNEKLFF	TRBJ1-4	TRBV15	NA	TRBD1
TGTGCCAGCAGCTTTCAGGGTCAGCCCCAGCATTTT	CASSFQGQPQHF	TRBJ1-5	TRBV7-3	NA	NA
TGTGCCAGCTCACCAAACCCGACTAGCGGTCACCCCTACGAGCAGTACTTC	CASSPNPTSGHPYEQYF	TRBJ2-7	TRBV18	once	TRBD2
TGTGCCAGCAGTTTAAATTATGACTCTGGCTACACCTTC	CASSLNYDSGYTF	TRBJ1-2	TRBV28	NA	NA
TGTGCCACCAGTGAGCCAGACACTGCGACTAATGAAAAACTGTTTTTT	CATSEPDTATNEKLFF	TRBJ1-4	TRBV24-1	NA	NA
TGTGCCATCAGCCCCGACACCTCTGGCTACACCTTC	CAISPDTSGYTF	TRBJ1-2	TRBV10-3	NA	NA
TGTGCCACCAGTGACGGACGGACAGGTTACGAGCAGTACTTC	CATSDGRTGYEQYF	TRBJ2-7	TRBV24-1	NA	TRBD1
TGCGCCAGCAGCATAGGACAGTCACGGGAGCAGTACTTC	CASSIGQSREQYF	TRBJ2-7	TRBV5-1	NA	NA
TGCGCCAGCAGCTTGGACAGGACGTCCCTGGGGAACACTGAAGCTTTCTTT	CASSLDRTSLGNTEAFF	TRBJ1-1	TRBV5-1	once	NA
TGTGCCAGCGCGTCGACTAGTGGAAGGGCCGGGGAGCTGTTTTTT	CASASTSGRAGELFF	TRBJ2-2	TRBV2	few	NA
TGCGCCAGCAGCTATTCGGGACTGGGCAATCAGCCCCAGCATTTT	CASSYSGLGNQPQHF	TRBJ1-5	TRBV5-1	NA	NA
TGTGCCAGCACCCTTCCATCGAGGACACCAAAGGGGAATTCACCCCTCCACTTT	CASTLPSRTPKGNSPLHF	TRBJ1-6	TRBV27	NA	NA
TGTGCCAGCAGCGTGGGGGCAGGGAATGCCTACGAGCAGTACTTC	CASSVGAGNAYEQYF	TRBJ2-7	TRBV9	few	NA